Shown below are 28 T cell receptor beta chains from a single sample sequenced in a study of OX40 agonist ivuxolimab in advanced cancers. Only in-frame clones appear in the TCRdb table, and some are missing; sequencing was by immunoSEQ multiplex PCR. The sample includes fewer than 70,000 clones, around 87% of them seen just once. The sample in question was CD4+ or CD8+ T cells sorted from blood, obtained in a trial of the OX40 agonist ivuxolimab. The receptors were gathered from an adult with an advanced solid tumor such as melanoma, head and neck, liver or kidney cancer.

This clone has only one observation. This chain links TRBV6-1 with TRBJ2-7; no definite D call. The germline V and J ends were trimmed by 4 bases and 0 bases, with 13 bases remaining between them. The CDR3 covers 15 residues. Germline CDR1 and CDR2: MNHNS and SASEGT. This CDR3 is CASSAASGSSYEQYF. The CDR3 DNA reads TGTGCCAGCAGTGCGGCCTCCGGGTCCTCCTACGAGCAGTACTTC.

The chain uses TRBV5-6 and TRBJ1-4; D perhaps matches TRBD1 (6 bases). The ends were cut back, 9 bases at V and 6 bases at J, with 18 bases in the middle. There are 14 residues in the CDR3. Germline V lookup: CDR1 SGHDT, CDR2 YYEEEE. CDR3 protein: CATPQRRGDEKLFF. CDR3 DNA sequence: TGTGCCACCCCGCAACGCAGGGGAGATGAAAAACTGTTTTTT.

Written as DNA, the CDR3 is TGCGCCAGCAGCCAAGTTGGCCAGAGATCCTACAATGAGCAGTTCTTC. Its protein product is CASSQVGQRSYNEQFF. The chain carries TRBV4-3 and TRBJ2-1, with no clear D. This CDR3 is built from 16 residues. The germline V gene encodes CDR1 LGHNA and CDR2 YSLEER. Trimming removed 1 base from V and 1 base from J, with 11 bases in between.

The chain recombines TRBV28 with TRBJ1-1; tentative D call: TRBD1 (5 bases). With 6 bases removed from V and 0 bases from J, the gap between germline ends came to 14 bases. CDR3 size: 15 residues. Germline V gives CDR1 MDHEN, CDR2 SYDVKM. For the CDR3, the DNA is TGTGCCAGCAGCAATGGGGGGAACTTGAACACTGAAGCTTTCTTT. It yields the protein CASSNGGNLNTEAFF. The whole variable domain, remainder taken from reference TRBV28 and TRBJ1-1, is DVKVTQSSRYLVKRTGEKVFLECVQDMDHENMFWYRQDPGLGLRLIYFSYDVKMKEKGDIPEGYSVSREKKERFSLILESASTNQTSMYLCASSNGGNLNTEAFFGQGTRLTVV.

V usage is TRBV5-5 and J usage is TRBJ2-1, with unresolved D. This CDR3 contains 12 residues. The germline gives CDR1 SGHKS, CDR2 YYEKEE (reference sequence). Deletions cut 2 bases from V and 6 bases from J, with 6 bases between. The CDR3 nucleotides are TGTGCCAGCAGCTTTTACGGCAATGAGCAGTTCTTC. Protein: CASSFYGNEQFF.

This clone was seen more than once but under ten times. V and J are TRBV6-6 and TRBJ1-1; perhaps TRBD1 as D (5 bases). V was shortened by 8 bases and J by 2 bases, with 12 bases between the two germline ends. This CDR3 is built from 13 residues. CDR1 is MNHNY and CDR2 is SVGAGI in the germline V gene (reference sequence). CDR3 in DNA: TGTGCCAGCGCGGACGGACAAAACACTGAAGCTTTCTTT. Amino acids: CASADGQNTEAFF.

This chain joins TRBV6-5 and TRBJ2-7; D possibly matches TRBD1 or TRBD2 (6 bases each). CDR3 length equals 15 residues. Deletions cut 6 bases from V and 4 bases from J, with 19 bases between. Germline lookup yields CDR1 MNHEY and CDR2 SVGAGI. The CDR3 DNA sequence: TGTGCCAGCAGGCCGAACAGGGACTTATTGTACGAGCAGTACTTC. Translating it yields CASRPNRDLLYEQYF.

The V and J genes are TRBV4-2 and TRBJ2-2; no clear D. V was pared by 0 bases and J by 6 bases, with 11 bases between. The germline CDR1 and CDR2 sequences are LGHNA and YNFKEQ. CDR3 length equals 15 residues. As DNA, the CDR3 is TGTGCCAGCAGCCAAGATCTCTCGCTCCCCGGGGAGCTGTTTTTT. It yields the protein CASSQDLSLPGELFF.

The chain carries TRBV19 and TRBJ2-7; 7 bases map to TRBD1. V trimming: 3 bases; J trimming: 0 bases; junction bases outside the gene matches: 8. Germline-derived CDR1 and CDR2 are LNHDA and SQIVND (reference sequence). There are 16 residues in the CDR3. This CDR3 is CASSIQTGTVSYEQYF. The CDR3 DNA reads TGTGCCAGTAGTATCCAGACAGGGACCGTCTCCTACGAGCAGTACTTC.

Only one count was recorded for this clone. The CDR3 here is CASSDPMRTDYGYTF. The CDR3 DNA follows: TGTGCCAGTAGCGATCCTATGAGGACCGACTATGGCTACACCTTC. The chain couples TRBV19 to TRBJ1-2; D unresolved. The germline CDR1 and CDR2 sequences are LNHDA and SQIVND (reference sequence). V was pared by 6 bases and J by 3 bases, with 17 bases between. CDR3 length equals 15 residues.

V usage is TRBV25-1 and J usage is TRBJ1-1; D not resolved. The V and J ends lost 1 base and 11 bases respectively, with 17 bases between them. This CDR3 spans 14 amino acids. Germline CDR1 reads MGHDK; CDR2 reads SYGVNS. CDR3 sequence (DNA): TGTGCCAGCAGTGAATGGTCGGCAGGACGGTATGCTTTCTTT. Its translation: CASSEWSAGRYAFF.

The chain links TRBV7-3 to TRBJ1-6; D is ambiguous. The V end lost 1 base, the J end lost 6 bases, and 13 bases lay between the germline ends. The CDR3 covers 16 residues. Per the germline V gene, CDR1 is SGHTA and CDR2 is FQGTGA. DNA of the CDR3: TGTGCCAGCAGCTTAAGTTCCCCCGGTTCTAATTCACCCCTCCACTTT. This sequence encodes CASSLSSPGSNSPLHF.

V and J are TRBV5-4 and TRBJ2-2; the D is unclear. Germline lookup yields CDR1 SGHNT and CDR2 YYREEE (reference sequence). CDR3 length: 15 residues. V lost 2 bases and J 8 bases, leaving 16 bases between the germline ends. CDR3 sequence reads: CASSFASRNTGELFF. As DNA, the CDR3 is TGTGCCAGCAGCTTTGCCAGCCGGAATACGGGGGAGCTGTTTTTT.

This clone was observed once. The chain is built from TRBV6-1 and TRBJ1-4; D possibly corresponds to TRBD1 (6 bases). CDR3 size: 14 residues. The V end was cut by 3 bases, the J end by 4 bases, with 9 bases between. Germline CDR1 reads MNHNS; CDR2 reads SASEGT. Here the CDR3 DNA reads TGTGCCAGCAGTGAGGACAGCTATAATGAAAAACTGTTTTTT. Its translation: CASSEDSYNEKLFF.

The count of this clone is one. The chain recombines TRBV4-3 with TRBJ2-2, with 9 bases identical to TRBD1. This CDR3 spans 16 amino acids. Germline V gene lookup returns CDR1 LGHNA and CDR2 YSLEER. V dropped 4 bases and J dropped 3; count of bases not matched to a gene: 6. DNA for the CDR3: TGCGCCAGCAGCCGCCCCACAGGGGGCGACACCGGGGAGCTGTTTTTT. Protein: CASSRPTGGDTGELFF.

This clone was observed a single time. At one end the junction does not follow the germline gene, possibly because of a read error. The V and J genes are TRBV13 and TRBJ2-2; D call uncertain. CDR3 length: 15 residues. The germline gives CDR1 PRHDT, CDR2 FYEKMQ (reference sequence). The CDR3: CASRLGPANTGELFF. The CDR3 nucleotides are TGTGCCAGCAGATTAGGGCCCGCGAACACCGGGGAGCTGTTTTTT.

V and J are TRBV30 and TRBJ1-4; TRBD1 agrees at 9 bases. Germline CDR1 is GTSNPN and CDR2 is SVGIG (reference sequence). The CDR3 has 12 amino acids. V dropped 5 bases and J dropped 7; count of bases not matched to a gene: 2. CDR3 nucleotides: TGTGCCTGGGGACAGGGGAGTGAAAAACTGTTTTTT. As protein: CAWGQGSEKLFF.

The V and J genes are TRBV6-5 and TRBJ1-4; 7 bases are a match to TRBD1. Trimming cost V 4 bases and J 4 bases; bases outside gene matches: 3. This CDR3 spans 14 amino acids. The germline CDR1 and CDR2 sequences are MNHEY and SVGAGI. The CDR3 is CASSFTGDNEKLFF. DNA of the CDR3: TGTGCCAGCAGTTTTACAGGGGATAATGAAAAACTGTTTTTT.

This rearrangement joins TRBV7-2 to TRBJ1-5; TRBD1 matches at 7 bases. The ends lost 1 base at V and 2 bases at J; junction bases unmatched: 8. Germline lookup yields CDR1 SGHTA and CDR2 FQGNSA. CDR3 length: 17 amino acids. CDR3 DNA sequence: TGTGCCAGCAGCTTAGGACAGGGAGGGTGGGGCAATCAGCCCCAGCATTTT. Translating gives CASSLGQGGWGNQPQHF.

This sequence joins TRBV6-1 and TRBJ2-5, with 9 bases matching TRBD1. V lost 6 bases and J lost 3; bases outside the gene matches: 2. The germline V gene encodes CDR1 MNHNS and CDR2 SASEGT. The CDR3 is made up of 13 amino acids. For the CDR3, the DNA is TGTGCCAGCAGCCGGACAGGGGAAGAGACCCAGTACTTC. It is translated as CASSRTGEETQYF.

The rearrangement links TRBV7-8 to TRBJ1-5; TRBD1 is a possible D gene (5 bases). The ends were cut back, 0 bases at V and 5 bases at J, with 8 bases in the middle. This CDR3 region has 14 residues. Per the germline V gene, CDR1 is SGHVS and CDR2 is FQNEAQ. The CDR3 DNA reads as TGTGCCAGCAGCTTAGCGGGGGGGTATCAGCCCCAGCATTTT. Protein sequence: CASSLAGGYQPQHF. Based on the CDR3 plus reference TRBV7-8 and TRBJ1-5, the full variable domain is GAGVSQSPRYKVAKRGQDVALRCDPISGHVSLFWYQQALGQGPEFLTYFQNEAQLDKSGLPSDRFFAERPEGSVSTLKIQRTQQEDSAVYLCASSLAGGYQPQHFGDGTRLSIL.

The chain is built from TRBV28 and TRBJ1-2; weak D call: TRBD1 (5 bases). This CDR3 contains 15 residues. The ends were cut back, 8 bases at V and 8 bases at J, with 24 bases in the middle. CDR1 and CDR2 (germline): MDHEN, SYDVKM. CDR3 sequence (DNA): TGTGCCAGCCAGGGCCCGGTTTTCCAGGGAGAGGGCTACACCTTC. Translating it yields CASQGPVFQGEGYTF.

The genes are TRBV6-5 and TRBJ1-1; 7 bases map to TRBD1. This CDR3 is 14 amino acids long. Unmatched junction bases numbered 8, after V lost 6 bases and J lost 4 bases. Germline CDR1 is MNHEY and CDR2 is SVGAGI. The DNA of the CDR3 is TGTGCCAGCAGAAGACCTGACAGGGCCACTGAAGCTTTCTTT. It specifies CASRRPDRATEAFF.

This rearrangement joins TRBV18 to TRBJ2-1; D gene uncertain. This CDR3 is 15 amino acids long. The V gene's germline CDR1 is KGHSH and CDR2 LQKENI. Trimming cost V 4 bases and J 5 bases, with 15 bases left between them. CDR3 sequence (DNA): TGTGCCAGCTCACTTATGGGTACCACTAACAATGAGCAGTTCTTC. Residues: CASSLMGTTNNEQFF.

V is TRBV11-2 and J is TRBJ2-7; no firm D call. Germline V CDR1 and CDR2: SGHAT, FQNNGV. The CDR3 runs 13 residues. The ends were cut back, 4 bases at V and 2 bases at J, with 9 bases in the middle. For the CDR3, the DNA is TGTGCCAGCAGCTCCCGATACACCTACGAGCAGTACTTC. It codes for CASSSRYTYEQYF.

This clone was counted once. This CDR3 is CASSQPLIRVSQSGYTF. The CDR3, as DNA: TGCGCCAGCAGCCAACCGTTAATCAGGGTCAGTCAGTCGGGCTACACCTTC. The chain joins TRBV4-1 to TRBJ1-2, with a possible D match to TRBD1 (5 bases). Germline lookup yields CDR1 MGHRA and CDR2 YSYEKL. V was shortened by 2 bases and J by 8 bases, with 24 bases between the two germline ends. This CDR3 region has 17 residues.

This CDR3 reads CATSRTLETSGRRYEQYF. CDR3 nucleotides: TGTGCCACCAGCAGAACGCTTGAGACTAGCGGGAGACGGTACGAGCAGTACTTC. The chain carries TRBV15 and TRBJ2-7; 12 positions match TRBD2. The germline V gene encodes CDR1 LNHNV and CDR2 YYDKDF (reference sequence). The CDR3 consists of 18 residues. J lost 4 bases, V lost 2 bases, and 12 bases had no gene match.

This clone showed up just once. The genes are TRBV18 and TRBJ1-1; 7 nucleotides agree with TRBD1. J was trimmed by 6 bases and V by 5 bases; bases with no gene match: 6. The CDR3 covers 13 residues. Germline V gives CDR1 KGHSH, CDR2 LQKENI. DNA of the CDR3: TGTGCCAGCTCAGCTGACAGGGACGCTGAAGCTTTCTTT. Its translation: CASSADRDAEAFF.